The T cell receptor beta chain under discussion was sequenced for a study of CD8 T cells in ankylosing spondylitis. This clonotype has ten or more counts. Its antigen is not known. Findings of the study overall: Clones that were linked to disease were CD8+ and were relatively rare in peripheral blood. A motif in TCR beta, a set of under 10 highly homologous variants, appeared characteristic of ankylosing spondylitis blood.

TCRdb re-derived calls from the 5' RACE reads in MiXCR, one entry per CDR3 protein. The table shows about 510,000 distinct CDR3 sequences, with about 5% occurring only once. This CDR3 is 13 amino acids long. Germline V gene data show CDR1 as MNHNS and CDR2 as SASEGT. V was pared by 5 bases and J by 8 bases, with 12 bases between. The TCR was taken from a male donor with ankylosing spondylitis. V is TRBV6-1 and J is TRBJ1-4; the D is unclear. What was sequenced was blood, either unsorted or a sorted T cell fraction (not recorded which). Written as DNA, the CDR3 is TGTGCCAGCAGTCGCTACGGTGGCGAAAAACTGTTTTTT. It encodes CASSRYGGEKLFF.